This entry is about one TCR beta chain. As yet, its antigen is unknown. The sample belongs to a study of chemoradiotherapy in HPV16-positive cancers. In the study overall: A couple of HPV16-positive patients' cells yielded candidate HPV-specific clones and common motifs. Study-wide findings and caveats: During treatment, candidate HPV-specific clones and E7-related motifs expanded in tumor. In HPV16-positive patients, HPV-responsive T-cell expansion tracked better recurrence-free survival.

TCRdb's copy holds only in-frame clones and misses some; the assay was immunoSEQ multiplex PCR. The sample records around 30,000 clones, about 89% being singletons. Repertoires were sampled repeatedly during chemoradiotherapy. V shed 2 bases and J 7 bases; nucleotides not matched to a gene: 0. The CDR3 runs to 14 residues. CDR1 is SGHVS and CDR2 is FQNEAQ in the germline V gene. This rearrangement joins TRBV7-8 to TRBJ2-1; 12 nucleotides match TRBD2. The starting material was blood, obtained from a patient who underwent chemoradiotherapy. This TCR was sampled from a human donor with HPV-associated anogenital cancer. The CDR3 DNA reads TGTGCCAGCAGCTTAACTAGCGGGAGGAATGAGCAGTTCTTC. It is translated as CASSLTSGRNEQFF.